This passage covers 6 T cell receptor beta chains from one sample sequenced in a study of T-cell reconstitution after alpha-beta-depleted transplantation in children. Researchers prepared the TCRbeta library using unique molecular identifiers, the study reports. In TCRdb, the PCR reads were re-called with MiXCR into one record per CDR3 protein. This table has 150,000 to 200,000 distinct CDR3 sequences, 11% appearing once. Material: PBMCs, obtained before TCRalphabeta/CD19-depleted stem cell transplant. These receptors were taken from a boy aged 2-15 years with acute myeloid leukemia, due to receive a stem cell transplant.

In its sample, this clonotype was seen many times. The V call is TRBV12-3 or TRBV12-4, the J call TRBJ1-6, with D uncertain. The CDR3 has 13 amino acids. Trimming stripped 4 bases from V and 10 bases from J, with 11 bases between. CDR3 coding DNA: TGTGCCAGCAGTTGGAGGGAAGTCTCACCCCTCCACTTT. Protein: CASSWREVSPLHF.

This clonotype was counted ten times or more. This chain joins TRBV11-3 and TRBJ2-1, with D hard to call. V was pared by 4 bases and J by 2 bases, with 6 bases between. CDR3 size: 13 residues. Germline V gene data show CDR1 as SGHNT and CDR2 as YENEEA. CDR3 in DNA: TGTGCCAGCAGCTACAACGCCTACAATGAGCAGTTCTTC. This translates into CASSYNAYNEQFF.

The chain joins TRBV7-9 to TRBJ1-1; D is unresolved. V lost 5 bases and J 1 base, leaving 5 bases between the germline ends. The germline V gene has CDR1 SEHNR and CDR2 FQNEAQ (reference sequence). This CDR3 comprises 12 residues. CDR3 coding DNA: TGTGCCAGCAGCAATACGAACACTGAAGCTTTCTTT. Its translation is CASSNTNTEAFF.

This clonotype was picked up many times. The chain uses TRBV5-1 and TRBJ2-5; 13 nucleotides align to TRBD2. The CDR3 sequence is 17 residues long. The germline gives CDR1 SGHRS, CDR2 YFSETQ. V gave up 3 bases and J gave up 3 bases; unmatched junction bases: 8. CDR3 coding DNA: TGCGCCAGCAGCTCGGGACTAGCGGGGCGAATCAAAGAGACCCAGTACTTC. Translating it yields CASSSGLAGRIKETQYF. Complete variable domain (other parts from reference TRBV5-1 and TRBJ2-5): KAGVTQTPRYLIKTRGQQVTLSCSPISGHRSVSWYQQTPGQGLQFLFEYFSETQRNKGNFPGRFSGRQFSNSRSEMNVSTLELGDSALYLCASSSGLAGRIKETQYFGPGTRLLVL.

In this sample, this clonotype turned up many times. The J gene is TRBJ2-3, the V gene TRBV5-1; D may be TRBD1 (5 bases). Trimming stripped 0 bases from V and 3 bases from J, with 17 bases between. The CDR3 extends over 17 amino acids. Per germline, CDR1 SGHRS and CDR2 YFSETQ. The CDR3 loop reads CASSLEGPRLETDTQYF. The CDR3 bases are TGCGCCAGCAGCTTGGAGGGGCCCCGTCTCGAAACAGATACGCAGTATTTT. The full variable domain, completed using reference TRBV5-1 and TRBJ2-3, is KAGVTQTPRYLIKTRGQQVTLSCSPISGHRSVSWYQQTPGQGLQFLFEYFSETQRNKGNFPGRFSGRQFSNSRSEMNVSTLELGDSALYLCASSLEGPRLETDTQYFGPGTRLTVL.

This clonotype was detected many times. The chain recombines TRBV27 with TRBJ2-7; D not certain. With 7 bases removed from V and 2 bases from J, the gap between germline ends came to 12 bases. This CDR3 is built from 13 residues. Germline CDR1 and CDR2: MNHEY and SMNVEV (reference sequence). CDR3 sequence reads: CASTGKLTYEQYF. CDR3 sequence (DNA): TGTGCCAGCACCGGAAAACTCACCTACGAGCAGTACTTC.